This TCR beta chain is from a study of post-analysis software for immune sequencing data. Study at large: As for disease course, relapsing-remitting, secondary progressive and progressive-relapsing multiple sclerosis were all included. Whole-study findings and limits: Patients used about 5 TRBV segments, including TRBV5-6, TRBV5-1 and TRBV20-1, more often than controls.

The count of this clonotype is one. Its antigen is not known. Trimming shortened V by 1 base and J by 11 bases, and 17 bases separated the two germline ends. CDR3 length: 14 amino acids. Germline V lookup: CDR1 LGHNA, CDR2 YNFKEQ. Unique molecular identifiers were carried by the TCR beta cDNA libraries. Via MiXCR, TCRdb re-called the PCR reads, giving one row per CDR3 protein. The table includes approximately 660,000 distinct CDR3 sequences, around 64% detected once. This TCR derives from a girl aged 2 to 10 with multiple sclerosis. This rearrangement joins TRBV4-2 to TRBJ2-5; D possibly corresponds to TRBD2 (6 bases). Sequenced sample: blood. As DNA, the CDR3 is TGTGCCAGCAGCCAAGTGGATACCAGGAGGGAGCAGTACTTC. Protein sequence: CASSQVDTRREQYF.